A single sample gave rise to the 20 T cell receptor beta chains below, sequenced in a study of blood T cell repertoires in COVID-19. Measured with immunoSEQ multiplex PCR; TCRdb has only the in-frame clones, and not every one. The sample holds more than 250,000 clones, around 84% seen once. Sequenced: PBMCs or T cells enriched from blood (not recorded which). These receptors came from a man aged 35-49 years who had been exposed to COVID-19.

V gene TRBV7-9 combines with J gene TRBJ2-2, with D possibly TRBD2 on 5 matching bases. Germline V gene sequence: CDR1 SEHNR, CDR2 FQNEAQ (reference sequence). V was trimmed by 3 bases and J by 3 bases, leaving 8 bases between them. This CDR3 is built from 14 residues. The CDR3 sequence is CASSLGSYTGELFF. For the CDR3, the DNA is TGTGCCAGCAGCTTGGGGAGTTACACCGGGGAGCTGTTTTTT.

CDR3 bases: TGTGCCTGGAGGGAGGGTAAAGCTTTCTTT. Translation gives CAWREGKAFF. The J gene is TRBJ1-1, the V gene TRBV30, with D unresolved. From germline, CDR1 is GTSNPN and CDR2 SVGIG (reference sequence). Trimming shortened V by 3 bases and J by 9 bases, and 8 bases separated the two germline ends. The CDR3 has 10 residues.

This clone was seen ten or more times. Here the CDR3 DNA reads TGTGCCAGCAGTCGTGGGGGGGAGCAGCCCCAGCATTTT. Protein: CASSRGGEQPQHF. The chain links TRBV7-6 to TRBJ1-5; tentative D call: TRBD1 (5 bases). This CDR3 is 13 amino acids long. The germline V gene has CDR1 SGHVS and CDR2 FNYEAQ. V was clipped by 6 bases and J by 7 bases, with 13 bases between them.

The V call is TRBV5-1, the J call TRBJ2-3; a weak D match, TRBD2 (5 bases). Germline values: CDR1 SGHRS, CDR2 YFSETQ. The length of the CDR3 is 17 residues. With 0 bases removed from V and 5 bases from J, the gap between germline ends came to 19 bases. The CDR3 DNA is TGCGCCAGCAGCTTGGGGTTCGTGGGCGGCGGAGGAGATACGCAGTATTTT. Translating gives CASSLGFVGGGGDTQYF.

V and J are TRBV28 and TRBJ2-1, with a tentative D call TRBD1 (5 bases). Trimming removed 3 bases at V and 8 bases at J, with 11 bases between. Germline lookup yields CDR1 MDHEN and CDR2 SYDVKM. The CDR3 covers 13 residues. The CDR3 region has the DNA TGTGCCAGCAGTTTTGACAGTCCCCATGAGCAGTTCTTC. Amino acids: CASSFDSPHEQFF.

V usage is TRBV28 and J usage is TRBJ2-3; D might be TRBD2 (5 bases). This CDR3 region has 14 residues. Trimming pared 6 bases from V and 1 base from J, leaving 11 bases between. Germline loops: CDR1 MDHEN, CDR2 SYDVKM. As DNA, the CDR3 is TGTGCCAGCAGCCCTGGAGGAGGCACAGATACGCAGTATTTT. This gives the protein CASSPGGGTDTQYF.

In its sample, this clone was seen once. The chain is built from TRBV5-4 and TRBJ2-1, with 9 bases identical to TRBD2. The length of the CDR3 is 15 residues. V lost 2 bases to trimming and J lost 2 bases; unmatched junction nucleotides: 2. Germline V gene data show CDR1 as SGHNT and CDR2 as YYREEE (reference sequence). The CDR3 loop is CASSFPSGTYNEQFF. The CDR3 bases are TGTGCCAGCAGCTTCCCTAGCGGGACCTACAATGAGCAGTTCTTC.

V is TRBV2 and J is TRBJ2-6; no clear D gene. The V gene lost 4 bases and the J gene lost 0 bases, with 7 bases spanning the gap. CDR3 length: 15 amino acids. Per the germline V gene, CDR1 is SNHLY and CDR2 is FYNNEI. The CDR3 loop is CASSVQSSGANVLTF. As DNA, the CDR3 is TGTGCCAGCAGTGTTCAATCCTCTGGGGCCAACGTCCTGACTTTC. Together with reference TRBV2 and TRBJ2-6, the CDR3 gives the full variable domain: EPEVTQTPSHQVTQMGQEVILRCVPISNHLYFYWYRQILGQKVEFLVSFYNNEISEKSEIFDDQFSVERPDGSNFTLKIRSTKLEDSAMYFCASSVQSSGANVLTFGAGSRLTVL.

The chain joins TRBV9 to TRBJ2-7; TRBD2 matches at 9 bases. J was trimmed by 1 base and V by 3 bases; bases with no gene match: 5. Germline lookup yields CDR1 SGDLS and CDR2 YYNGEE. The CDR3 totals 15 residues. The chain's CDR3 is CASSAYSGSSYEQYF. DNA for the CDR3: TGTGCCAGCAGCGCTTATAGCGGGAGTTCCTACGAGCAGTACTTC.

This chain joins TRBV7-2 and TRBJ1-2, with no clear D. The CDR3 runs to 14 residues. V was cut by 0 bases and J by 8 bases, with 13 bases left in between. Germline-derived CDR1 and CDR2 are SGHTA and FQGNSA. CDR3 DNA sequence: TGTGCCAGCAGCTTAGCGGAGGCAGCACAAGGCTACACCTTC. As protein: CASSLAEAAQGYTF. Drawing the rest from reference TRBV7-2 and TRBJ1-2, the complete variable domain is GAGVSQSPSNKVTEKGKDVELRCDPISGHTALYWYRQSLGQGLEFLIYFQGNSAPDKSGLPSDRFSAERTGGSVSTLTIQRTQQEDSAVYLCASSLAEAAQGYTFGSGTRLTVV.

The chain couples TRBV9 to TRBJ2-2; 11 bases line up with TRBD2. Germline lookup yields CDR1 SGDLS and CDR2 YYNGEE. With V trimmed by 3 bases and J by 1 base, 11 bases remained unmatched. This CDR3 contains 19 residues. CDR3 coding DNA: TGTGCCAGCAGCGCTCGGGGACTAGCGGCCCTGAAGAACACCGGGGAGCTGTTTTTT. Translated, it gives CASSARGLAALKNTGELFF.

The V call is TRBV6-6, the J call TRBJ2-1; D call uncertain. The CDR3 runs to 16 residues. V was clipped by 1 base and J by 6 bases, with 16 bases between them. Germline assignment: CDR1 MNHNY and CDR2 SVGAGI (reference sequence). This CDR3 is CASSYLSVTPTNEQFF. CDR3 nucleotides: TGTGCCAGCAGTTACTTGAGCGTAACTCCAACCAATGAGCAGTTCTTC.

The chain carries TRBV6-5 and TRBJ1-4; D ambiguous. The CDR3 sequence is 14 residues long. Between the trimmed V and J ends, which lost 6 bases and 0 bases, there was a span of 8 bases. Germline CDR1 is MNHEY and CDR2 is SVGAGI. This CDR3 reads CASSYSPTNEKLFF. The CDR3, as DNA: TGTGCCAGCAGCTACAGCCCAACTAATGAAAAACTGTTTTTT.

The chain combines TRBV3-1 (or the pseudogene TRBV3-2) with TRBJ2-7; 7 bases fit TRBD2. The CDR3 length is 12 residues. The germline CDR1 and CDR2 sequences are LGHDT and YNNKEL (reference sequence). With V trimmed by 4 bases and J by 3 bases, 0 bases remained unmatched. As DNA, the CDR3 is TGTGCCAGCAGCCGGGACTACTACGAGCAGTACTTC. Protein product: CASSRDYYEQYF.

A few counts support this clone. The V gene is TRBV7-9, the J gene TRBJ2-7; weak D call: TRBD1 (5 bases). Trimming took 2 bases from V and 4 from J, leaving 9 bases between them. The CDR3 extends over 13 amino acids. Germline V gene data show CDR1 as SEHNR and CDR2 as FQNEAQ (reference sequence). The DNA of the CDR3 is TGTGCCAGCAGCTTATCGACAGATTACGAGCAGTACTTC. It encodes CASSLSTDYEQYF.

This clone was picked up one time. V and J are TRBV19 and TRBJ2-2; D gene uncertain. This CDR3 region has 15 residues. Germline assignment: CDR1 LNHDA and CDR2 SQIVND (reference sequence). Trimming removed 8 bases at V and 0 bases at J, with 13 bases between. DNA for the CDR3: TGTGCCAGTTCTAAGCGAAGTTCGAACACCGGGGAGCTGTTTTTT. Amino acid sequence: CASSKRSSNTGELFF.

The J gene is TRBJ1-5, the V gene TRBV6-5; no reliable D call. Germline CDR1 reads MNHEY; CDR2 reads SVGAGI. This CDR3 is built from 15 residues. The V gene lost 0 bases and the J gene lost 3 bases, with 9 bases spanning the gap. Written as DNA, the CDR3 is TGTGCCAGCAGTTACTCGGGCAGCCACAATCAGCCCCAGCATTTT. Protein: CASSYSGSHNQPQHF.

The CDR3 nucleotides are TGTGCCAGCAGTGAAATTGCCGGGGTCCGGGTCATTCAGTACTTC. It translates to CASSEIAGVRVIQYF. The V and J genes are TRBV6-1 and TRBJ2-4; maybe TRBD2 (5 bases). CDR3 size: 15 residues. The V gene lost 2 bases and the J gene lost 9 bases, with 17 bases spanning the gap. Germline CDR1 and CDR2: MNHNS and SASEGT.

This sequence joins TRBV6-5 and TRBJ2-7, with a possible D match to TRBD1 (6 bases). There are 11 residues in the CDR3. The germline V gene has CDR1 MNHEY and CDR2 SVGAGI. The germline V and J ends were trimmed by 5 bases and 5 bases, with 7 bases remaining between them. CDR3 in DNA: TGTGCCAGCAGTCACAGGGACGAGCAGTACTTC. Protein sequence: CASSHRDEQYF.

DNA of the CDR3: TGTGCCAGCGGATCGACAGGAATAGGAAAACTGTTTTTT. Its protein product is CASGSTGIGKLFF. The chain carries TRBV5-5 and TRBJ1-4; D possibly corresponds to TRBD1 (6 bases). Germline CDR1 and CDR2: SGHKS and YYEKEE (reference sequence). V lost 7 bases to trimming and J lost 10 bases, with 17 bases between them. This CDR3 comprises 13 residues.